One sample yielded the 21 T cell receptor beta chains listed below, sequenced in a study of T cells expressing NK-cell markers. TCRdb reworked the 5' RACE reads into one entry per CDR3 protein, no DNA. The sample includes about 460,000 distinct CDR3 sequences. The specimen sequenced was blood T cells: a sorted CD56 or NKG2C T cell subset, CD4+ or CD8+ T cells, or bulk PBMC T cells (not recorded which). The source is a woman aged 45-59 years in good health.

The V gene is TRBV27, the J gene TRBJ1-5; TCRdb's D call of TRBD1 is untestable without DNA. The CDR3 contains 15 residues. Germline CDR1 MNHEY, CDR2 SMNVEV (reference sequence). The CDR3 is CASSPLWTSNQPQHF.

This rearrangement joins TRBV5-1 to TRBJ2-3; TCRdb's assignment of TRBD2 cannot be checked, as there is no DNA. Looked up from germline, CDR1 is SGHRS and CDR2 is YFSETQ. This CDR3 spans 18 amino acids. Here the CDR3 reads CASSQSGRKTSSTDTQYF.

CDR3: CASSYSYRGTIGEQYF. The gene calls are TRBV6-5 and TRBJ2-7; with no DNA, the TCRdb D assignment of TRBD1 cannot be verified. Germline V gives CDR1 MNHEY, CDR2 SVGAGI. CDR3 length equals 16 residues.

The chain is built from TRBV5-5 and TRBJ2-2; without DNA, the TCRdb call of TRBD2 cannot be checked. The V gene's germline CDR1 is SGHKS and CDR2 YYEKEE (reference sequence). The CDR3 is 16 amino acids. CDR3 in amino acids: CASSRTSGSNTGELFF. The full variable domain, in which reference TRBV5-5 and TRBJ2-2 provide the parts outside the CDR3, is DAGVTQSPTHLIKTRGQQVTLRCSPISGHKSVSWYQQVLGQGPQFIFQYYEKEERGRGNFPDRFSARQFPNYSSELNVNALLLGDSALYLCASSRTSGSNTGELFFGEGSRLTVL.

J is TRBJ2-2 and V is TRBV6-6. The CDR3 has 15 amino acids. Germline loops: CDR1 MNHNY, CDR2 SVGAGI (reference sequence). The CDR3: CASSYLDGNTGELFF.

The chain uses TRBV19 and TRBJ1-2. The germline V gene encodes CDR1 LNHDA and CDR2 SQIVND (reference sequence). The CDR3 spans 12 residues. CDR3 in amino acids: CATKSPPYGYTF. The full variable domain, completed using reference TRBV19 and TRBJ1-2, is DGGITQSPKYLFRKEGQNVTLSCEQNLNHDAMYWYRQDPGQGLRLIYYSQIVNDFQKGDIAEGYSVSREKKESFPLTVTSAQKNPTAFYLCATKSPPYGYTFGSGTRLTVV.

The chain has TRBV6-4 and TRBJ2-2; the D gene TCRdb calls, TRBD2, cannot be checked with no DNA. The length of the CDR3 is 14 residues. Germline CDR1 MRHNA, CDR2 SNTAGT. The CDR3 reads CASSAGSNTGELFF.

V and J are TRBV29-1 and TRBJ1-2; without DNA, the TCRdb call of TRBD1 cannot be checked. Germline assignment: CDR1 SQVTM and CDR2 ANQGSEA. The CDR3 has 14 amino acids. This CDR3 reads CSVVGQGVNYGYTF.

The V gene is TRBV7-9, the J gene TRBJ2-3; the D call of TRBD2 rests on TCRdb alone, since no DNA is present to check it. CDR3 length: 16 residues. From germline, CDR1 is SEHNR and CDR2 FQNEAQ (reference sequence). The CDR3 protein is CASSRQAGGPADTQYF.

V usage is TRBV5-1 and J usage is TRBJ2-3; TCRdb indicates TRBD1, and absent DNA this call remains unverified. Germline loops: CDR1 SGHRS, CDR2 YFSETQ. The CDR3 runs to 15 residues. CDR3 sequence: CASGQKQGAPDTQYF. Looking up the rest from reference TRBV5-1 and TRBJ2-3 gives the full variable domain: KAGVTQTPRYLIKTRGQQVTLSCSPISGHRSVSWYQQTPGQGLQFLFEYFSETQRNKGNFPGRFSGRQFSNSRSEMNVSTLELGDSALYLCASGQKQGAPDTQYFGPGTRLTVL.

The J gene is TRBJ2-1, the V gene TRBV6-5; TCRdb names TRBD2, which stays unverified in the absence of DNA. The CDR3 extends over 19 amino acids. In germline, CDR1 is MNHEY, CDR2 SVGAGI. CDR3 amino acids: CASSRKGLAGRRGGNEQFF.

V and J are TRBV24-1 and TRBJ2-5; TCRdb returns TRBD1, unconfirmable since there is no DNA. This CDR3 comprises 17 residues. CDR1 is KGHDR, CDR2 SFDVKD, per germline. CDR3 amino acids: CATSDWGTGGLQETQYF.

The chain employs TRBV27 and TRBJ2-7; TCRdb's assignment of TRBD2 cannot be checked, as there is no DNA. This CDR3 comprises 14 residues. From germline, CDR1 is MNHEY and CDR2 SMNVEV (reference sequence). CDR3 in amino acids: CASSFRAAVGEQYF.

The V and J genes are TRBV13 and TRBJ2-3; the D call from TCRdb, TRBD1, cannot be confirmed without DNA. CDR1 is PRHDT and CDR2 is FYEKMQ in the germline V gene (reference sequence). The CDR3 spans 13 residues. The CDR3 sequence: CASSARITDTQYF.

This chain's CDR3 is CASSMTSGGSNYGYTF. V usage is TRBV12-3 or TRBV12-4 and J usage is TRBJ1-2; TCRdb picks TRBD1, but there is no DNA to check that call. There are 16 residues in the CDR3.

The chain uses TRBV4-1 and TRBJ2-1. The CDR3 totals 12 residues. From germline, CDR1 is MGHRA and CDR2 YSYEKL. CDR3 amino acids: CASSQPLDEQFF.

The chain is built from TRBV24-1 and TRBJ2-1; TCRdb's assignment of TRBD1 cannot be checked, as there is no DNA. The CDR3 totals 14 residues. Germline V gene sequence: CDR1 KGHDR, CDR2 SFDVKD. CDR3 loop: CATSRGGRGNEQFF.

The gene calls are TRBV7-2 and TRBJ2-7; TCRdb's D call of TRBD1 is untestable without DNA. The germline V gene has CDR1 SGHTA and CDR2 FQGNSA. There are 16 residues in the CDR3. This chain's CDR3 is CASSQDRLRPSYEQYF.

V usage is TRBV12-3 or TRBV12-4 and J usage is TRBJ2-3; TCRdb designates TRBD1, a call that cannot be tested without DNA. This CDR3 comprises 18 residues. The CDR3 is CASSLHGSGGPSTDTQYF.

This rearrangement joins TRBV7-9 to TRBJ2-1; with no DNA, the TCRdb D assignment of TRBD2 cannot be verified. Germline CDR1 SEHNR, CDR2 FQNEAQ (reference sequence). The CDR3 spans 16 residues. The CDR3: CASSPEGLAPYNEQFF.

The J gene is TRBJ1-4, the V gene TRBV18; TCRdb indicates TRBD1, and absent DNA this call remains unverified. The CDR3 totals 16 residues. CDR1 is KGHSH and CDR2 is LQKENI in the germline V gene. CDR3 region: CASSPQLDSLNEKLFF.